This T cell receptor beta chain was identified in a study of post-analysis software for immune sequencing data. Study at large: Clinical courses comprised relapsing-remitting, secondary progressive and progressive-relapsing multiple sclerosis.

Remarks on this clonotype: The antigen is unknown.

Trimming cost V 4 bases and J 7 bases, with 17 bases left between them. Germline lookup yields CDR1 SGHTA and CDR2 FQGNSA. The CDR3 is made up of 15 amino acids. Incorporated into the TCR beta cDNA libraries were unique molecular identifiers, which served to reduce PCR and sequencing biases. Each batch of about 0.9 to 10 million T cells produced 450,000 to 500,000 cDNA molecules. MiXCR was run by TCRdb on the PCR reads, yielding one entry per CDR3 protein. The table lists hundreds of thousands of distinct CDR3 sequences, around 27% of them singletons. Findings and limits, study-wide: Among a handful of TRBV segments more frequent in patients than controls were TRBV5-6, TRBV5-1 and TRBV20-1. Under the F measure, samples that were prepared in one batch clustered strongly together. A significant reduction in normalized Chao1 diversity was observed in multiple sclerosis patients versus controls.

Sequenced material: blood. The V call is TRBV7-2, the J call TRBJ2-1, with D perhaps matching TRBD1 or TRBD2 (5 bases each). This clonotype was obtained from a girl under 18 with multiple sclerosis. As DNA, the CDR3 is TGTGCCAGCAGCTCTCCGGGACGCTCGCGGAATGAGCAGTTCTTC. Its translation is CASSSPGRSRNEQFF. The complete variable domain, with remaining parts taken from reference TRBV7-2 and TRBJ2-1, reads GAGVSQSPSNKVTEKGKDVELRCDPISGHTALYWYRQSLGQGLEFLIYFQGNSAPDKSGLPSDRFSAERTGGSVSTLTIQRTQQEDSAVYLCASSSPGRSRNEQFFGPGTRLTVL.